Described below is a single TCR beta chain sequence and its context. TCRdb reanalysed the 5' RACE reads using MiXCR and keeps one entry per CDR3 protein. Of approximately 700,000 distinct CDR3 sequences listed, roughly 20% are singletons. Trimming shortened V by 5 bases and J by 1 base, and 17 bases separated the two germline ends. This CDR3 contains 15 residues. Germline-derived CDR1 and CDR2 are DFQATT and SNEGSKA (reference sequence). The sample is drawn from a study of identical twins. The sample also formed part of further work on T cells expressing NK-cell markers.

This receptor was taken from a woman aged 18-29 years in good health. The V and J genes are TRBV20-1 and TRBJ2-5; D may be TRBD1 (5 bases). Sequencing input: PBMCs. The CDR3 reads CSAPPPGSPQETQYF. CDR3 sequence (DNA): TGCAGTGCTCCCCCCCCAGGGTCTCCCCAAGAGACCCAGTACTTC.